The entry that follows covers one TCR beta chain sequence. Its target is unknown. This record belongs to a study of T-cell reconstitution after alpha-beta-depleted transplantation in children. Points from the study as a whole: It was newly produced T cells that mostly accounted for T-cell counts and diversity one year after transplant. Two months or so post-transplant, alpha-beta T cells reportedly derived from several hundred expanded graft clones. Surviving recipient T cells and thymic progenitors accounted for the high day-60 TCRbeta diversity observed in some patients.

The CDR3 has 14 amino acids. Unique molecular identifiers tagged the TCRbeta library. TCRdb called the PCR reads again in MiXCR, with one record for every CDR3 protein. The sample lists over 85,000 distinct CDR3 sequences; 7.5% to 9% were seen once. This sequence joins TRBV21-1 and TRBJ2-5; the D call TRBD2 from the table was never checked on the DNA. TRBV21-1 is designated a pseudogene. Material: PBMCs, obtained before TCRalphabeta/CD19-depleted stem cell transplant. The sequence came from a boy between 2 and 15 years old with acute lymphoblastic leukemia, due to receive a stem cell transplant. The CDR3 DNA reads TGTGCCAGCAGCAAAGGACTGGGGAGGGAGACCCAGTACTTC. Its protein product is CASSKGLGRETQYF.